This TCR beta chain was observed in a study of T cell changes during pregnancy in multiple sclerosis. Here immunoSEQ multiplex PCR was the method, and the copy in TCRdb shows in-frame clones only, minus some. The repertoire holds under 80,000 clones, with just under 95% as singletons. The CDR3 runs 14 residues. Germline-derived CDR1 and CDR2 are MNHNS and SASEGT. J gave up 2 bases and V 8 bases, and 6 bases lay outside the gene matches. The material sequenced was peripheral blood, taken after pregnancy. This TCR was recovered from a female donor in good health, enrolled as a control in a pregnancy study. The genes are TRBV6-1 and TRBJ2-1; the match to TRBD1 covers 7 bases. The CDR3 loop is CASLRGGAYNEQFF. DNA for the CDR3: TGTGCCAGCCTGAGAGGGGGCGCCTACAATGAGCAGTTCTTC.